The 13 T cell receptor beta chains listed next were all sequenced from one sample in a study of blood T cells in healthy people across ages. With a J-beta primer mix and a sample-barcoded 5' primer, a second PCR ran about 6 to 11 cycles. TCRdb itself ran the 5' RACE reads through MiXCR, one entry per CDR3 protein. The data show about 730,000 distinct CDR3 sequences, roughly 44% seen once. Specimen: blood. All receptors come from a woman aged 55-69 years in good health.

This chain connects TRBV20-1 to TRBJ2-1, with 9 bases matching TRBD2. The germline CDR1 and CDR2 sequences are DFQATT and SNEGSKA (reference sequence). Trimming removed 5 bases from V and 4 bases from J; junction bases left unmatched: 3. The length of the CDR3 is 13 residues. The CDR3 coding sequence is TGCAGTGCTCTAGCGGGGCCGTACAATGAGCAGTTCTTC. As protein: CSALAGPYNEQFF.

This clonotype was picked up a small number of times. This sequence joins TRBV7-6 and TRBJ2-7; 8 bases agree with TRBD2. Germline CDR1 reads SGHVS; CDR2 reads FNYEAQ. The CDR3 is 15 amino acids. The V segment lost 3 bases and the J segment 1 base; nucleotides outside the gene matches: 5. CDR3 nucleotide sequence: TGTGCCAGCAGCTTGGGGCGGGGGGTGTCCTACGAGCAGTACTTC. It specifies CASSLGRGVSYEQYF.

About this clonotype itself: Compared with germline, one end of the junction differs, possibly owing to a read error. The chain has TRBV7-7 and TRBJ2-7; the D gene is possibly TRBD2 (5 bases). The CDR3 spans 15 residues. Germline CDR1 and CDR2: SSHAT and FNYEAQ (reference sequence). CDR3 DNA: TGTGCCAGCAGCCAAAGGACTGTCGAGCCCTACGAGCGGTACTTC. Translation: CASSQRTVEPYERYF.

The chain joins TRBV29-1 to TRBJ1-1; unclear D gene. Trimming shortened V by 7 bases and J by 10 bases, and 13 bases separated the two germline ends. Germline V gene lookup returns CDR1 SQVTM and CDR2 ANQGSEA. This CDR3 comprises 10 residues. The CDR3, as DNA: TGCAGCGCTAAAGGCGGTGGAGCTTTCTTT. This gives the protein CSAKGGGAFF.

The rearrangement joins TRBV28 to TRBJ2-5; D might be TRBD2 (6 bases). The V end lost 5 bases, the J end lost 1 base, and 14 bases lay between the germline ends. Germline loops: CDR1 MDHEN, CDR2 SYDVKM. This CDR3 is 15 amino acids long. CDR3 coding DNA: TGTGCCAGCAGTGCCCCGCGGGGCCCCCAAGAGACCCAGTACTTC. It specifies CASSAPRGPQETQYF.

CDR3 coding DNA: TGTGCCAGCAGCCCGGGGCCCGATCGGGAGCAGTACTTC. It codes for CASSPGPDREQYF. The chain couples TRBV7-3 to TRBJ2-7; tentatively, D is TRBD1 or TRBD2 (5 bases each). The CDR3 runs 13 residues. With 5 bases removed from V and 7 bases from J, the gap between germline ends came to 15 bases. CDR1 and CDR2 from the germline V gene are SGHTA and FQGTGA.

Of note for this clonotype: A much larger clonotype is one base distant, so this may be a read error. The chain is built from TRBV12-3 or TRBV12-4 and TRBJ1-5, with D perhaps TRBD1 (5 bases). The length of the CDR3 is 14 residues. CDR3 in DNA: TGTGCCGGCAGTCGCGGGGGGGGGAATCAGCCCCAGCATTTT. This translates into CAGSRGGGNQPQHF.

In DNA, the CDR3 is TGCGCCAGCAGCCCCGAGACACGAGTTAAGTACGAGCAGTACTTC. Translated, it gives CASSPETRVKYEQYF. This chain joins TRBV5-1 and TRBJ2-7; D is undetermined. Germline CDR1 is SGHRS and CDR2 is YFSETQ. The CDR3 length is 15 residues. With 4 bases removed from V and 4 bases from J, the gap between germline ends came to 18 bases. The full variable domain, with the rest looked up from reference TRBV5-1 and TRBJ2-7, is KAGVTQTPRYLIKTRGQQVTLSCSPISGHRSVSWYQQTPGQGLQFLFEYFSETQRNKGNFPGRFSGRQFSNSRSEMNVSTLELGDSALYLCASSPETRVKYEQYFGPGTRLTVT.

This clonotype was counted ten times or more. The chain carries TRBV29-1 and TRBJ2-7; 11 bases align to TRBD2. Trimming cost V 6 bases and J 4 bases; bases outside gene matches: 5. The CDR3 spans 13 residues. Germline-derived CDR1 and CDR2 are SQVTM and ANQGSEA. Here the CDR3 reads CSVHGLAGYEQYF. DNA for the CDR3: TGCAGCGTGCACGGACTAGCGGGTTACGAGCAGTACTTC.

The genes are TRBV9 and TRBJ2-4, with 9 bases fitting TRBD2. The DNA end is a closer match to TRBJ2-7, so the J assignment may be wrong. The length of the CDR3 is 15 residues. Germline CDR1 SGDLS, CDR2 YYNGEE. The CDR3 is CASSVASGIIYEQYF. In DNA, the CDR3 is TGTGCCAGCAGCGTAGCTAGCGGGATTATATACGAGCAGTACTTC.

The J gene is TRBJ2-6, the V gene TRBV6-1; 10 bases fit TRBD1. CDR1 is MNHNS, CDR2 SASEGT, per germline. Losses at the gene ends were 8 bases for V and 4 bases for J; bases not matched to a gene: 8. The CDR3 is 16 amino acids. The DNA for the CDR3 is TGTGCCAGCCCTCCGGGACAGGGGCAAGGGGCCAACGTCCTGACTTTC. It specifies CASPPGQGQGANVLTF.

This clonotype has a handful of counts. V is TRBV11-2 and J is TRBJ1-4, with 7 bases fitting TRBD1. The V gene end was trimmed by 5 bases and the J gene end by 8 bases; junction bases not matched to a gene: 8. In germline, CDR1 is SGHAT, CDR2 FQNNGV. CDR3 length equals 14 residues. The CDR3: CASSIDREEEKLFF. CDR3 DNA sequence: TGTGCCAGCAGCATTGACAGGGAGGAGGAAAAACTGTTTTTT.

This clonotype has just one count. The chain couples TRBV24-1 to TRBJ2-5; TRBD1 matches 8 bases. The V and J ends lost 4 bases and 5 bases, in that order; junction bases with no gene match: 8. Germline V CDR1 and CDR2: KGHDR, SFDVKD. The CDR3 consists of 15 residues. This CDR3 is CATSEEDRECETQYF. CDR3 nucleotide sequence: TGTGCCACCAGTGAAGAGGACAGGGAATGTGAGACCCAGTACTTC.